This record concerns one T cell receptor (beta chain) sequence. Deep was the level at which the assay was run. Sequenced by immunoSEQ multiplex PCR; TCRdb stores in-frame clones only, minus some. This repertoire shows over a million clones, roughly 95% found once; its top ten account for over 1%. The sample belongs to a study of shared clonotypes between healthy human individuals. As for the study in general: CD4 naive and memory got three plates each, CD8 naive two, CD8 memory one.

The CDR3 length is 13 residues. V lost 3 bases and J lost 1, with 3 bases in between. Germline CDR1 LNHDA, CDR2 SQIVND (reference sequence). This receptor was taken from a man aged 30 to 39 in good health. The specimen was naive CD4+ T cells sorted from blood. As to subset: CD45RA+ positively selected. The genes are TRBV19 and TRBJ2-2, with unresolved D. CDR3 sequence: CASSIWNTGELFF. The CDR3, as DNA: TGTGCCAGTAGTATCTGGAACACCGGGGAGCTGTTTTTT. The full variable domain, its missing parts supplied by reference TRBV19 and TRBJ2-2, is DGGITQSPKYLFRKEGQNVTLSCEQNLNHDAMYWYRQDPGQGLRLIYYSQIVNDFQKGDIAEGYSVSREKKESFPLTVTSAQKNPTAFYLCASSIWNTGELFFGEGSRLTVL.